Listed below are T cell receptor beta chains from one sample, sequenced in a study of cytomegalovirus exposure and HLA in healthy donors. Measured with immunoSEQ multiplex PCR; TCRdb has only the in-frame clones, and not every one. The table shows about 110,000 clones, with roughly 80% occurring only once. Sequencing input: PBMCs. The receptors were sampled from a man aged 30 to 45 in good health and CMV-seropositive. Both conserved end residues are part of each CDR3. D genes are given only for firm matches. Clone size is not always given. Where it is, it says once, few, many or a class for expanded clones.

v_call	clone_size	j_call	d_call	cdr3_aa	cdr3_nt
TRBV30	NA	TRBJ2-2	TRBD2	CARSRTSGILPANTGELFF	TGTGCCCGTTCGCGGACTAGCGGAATACTACCTGCGAACACCGGGGAGCTGTTTTTT
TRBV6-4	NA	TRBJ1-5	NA	CASSDSKRTDSNQPQHF	TGTGCCAGCAGTGACTCGAAGCGGACAGATAGCAATCAGCCCCAGCATTTT
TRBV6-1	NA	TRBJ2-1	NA	CASSGLSANSYNEQFF	TGTGCCAGCAGTGGGCTTAGCGCTAACTCCTACAATGAGCAGTTCTTC
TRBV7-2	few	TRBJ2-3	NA	CASSLIAWYTDTQYF	TGTGCCAGCAGCTTAATAGCGTGGTACACAGATACGCAGTATTTT
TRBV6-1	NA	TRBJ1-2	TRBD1	CASQQGLGYGYTF	TGTGCCAGTCAACAGGGGCTCGGCTATGGCTACACCTTC
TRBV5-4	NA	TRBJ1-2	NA	CASSHRTDQGGYTF	TGTGCCAGCAGCCACCGGACAGACCAGGGGGGCTACACCTTC
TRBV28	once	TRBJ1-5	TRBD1	CASSPGTGAQPQHF	TGTGCCAGCAGTCCAGGGACAGGGGCTCAGCCCCAGCATTTT
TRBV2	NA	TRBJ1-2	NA	CASTTPRTNYGYTF	TGTGCCAGCACTACCCCCAGGACTAACTATGGCTACACCTTC
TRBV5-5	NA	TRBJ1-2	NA	CASSFPRQTGSFYGYTF	TGTGCCAGCAGCTTCCCTCGACAGACCGGAAGCTTCTATGGCTACACCTTC
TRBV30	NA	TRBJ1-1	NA	CAWSAGAYNTEAFF	TGTGCCTGGAGTGCAGGGGCCTATAACACTGAAGCTTTCTTT
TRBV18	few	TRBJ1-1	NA	CASSPPGGSTEAFF	TGTGCCAGCTCACCACCGGGGGGTTCGACTGAAGCTTTCTTT
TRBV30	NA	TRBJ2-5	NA	CAWGPGRPGQETQYF	TGTGCCTGGGGTCCCGGTCGTCCGGGGCAAGAGACCCAGTACTTC
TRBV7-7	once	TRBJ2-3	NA	CASSLGSTSTDTQYF	TGTGCCAGCAGCTTAGGCTCCACTAGCACAGATACGCAGTATTTT
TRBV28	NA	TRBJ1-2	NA	CASSPRGGLRGYTF	TGTGCCAGCAGTCCCCGCGGTGGGTTGCGTGGCTACACCTTC
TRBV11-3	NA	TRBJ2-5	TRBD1	CASSYGTEETQYF	TGTGCCAGCAGCTACGGGACAGAAGAGACCCAGTACTTC
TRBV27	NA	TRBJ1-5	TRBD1	CASSLSQGGQGAFGNQPQHF	TGTGCCAGCAGTTTATCACAGGGGGGACAGGGGGCATTTGGCAATCAGCCCCAGCATTTT
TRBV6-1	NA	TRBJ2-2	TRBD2	CASSTGLLNTGELFF	TGTGCCAGCAGTACGGGACTACTGAACACCGGGGAGCTGTTTTTT
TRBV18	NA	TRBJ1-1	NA	CASSPRIAFGWTEAFF	TGTGCCAGCTCACCACGTATCGCCTTCGGGTGGACTGAAGCTTTCTTT
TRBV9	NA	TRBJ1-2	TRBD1	CASSGQGAGDGYTF	TGTGCCAGCAGCGGACAGGGGGCTGGTGATGGCTACACCTTC
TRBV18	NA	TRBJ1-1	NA	CASSVEKTEAFF	TGTGCCAGCTCAGTAGAGAAGACTGAAGCTTTCTTT
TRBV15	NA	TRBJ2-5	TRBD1	CATSRDARLDRGSETQYF	TGTGCCACCAGCAGAGATGCCCGATTGGACAGGGGGAGTGAGACCCAGTACTTC
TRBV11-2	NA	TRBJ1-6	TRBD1	CASGGGATYNSPLHF	TGTGCCAGCGGAGGGGGCGCCACCTATAATTCACCCCTCCACTTT
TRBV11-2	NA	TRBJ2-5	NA	CASSHTDNLQEAQYF	TGTGCCAGCAGCCATACGGACAACTTACAAGAGGCCCAGTACTTC
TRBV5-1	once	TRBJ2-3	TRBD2	CASSPQGVAGPTDTQYF	TGCGCCAGCAGCCCGCAAGGGGTAGCGGGGCCCACAGATACGCAGTATTTT
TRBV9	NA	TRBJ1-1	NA	CASSVAPGTEAFF	TGTGCCAGCAGCGTAGCCCCGGGGACTGAAGCTTTCTTT
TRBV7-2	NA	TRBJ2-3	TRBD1	CASSFRQGTTDTQYF	TGTGCCAGCAGCTTTAGACAGGGAACCACAGATACGCAGTATTTT
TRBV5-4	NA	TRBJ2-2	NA	CASSLGQLGTGELFF	TGTGCCAGCAGCTTGGGACAGTTGGGCACCGGGGAGCTGTTTTTT
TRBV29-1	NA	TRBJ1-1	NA	CSVQGGQAKNTEAFF	TGCAGCGTACAGGGTGGGCAGGCGAAGAACACTGAAGCTTTCTTT
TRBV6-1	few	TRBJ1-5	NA	CASSDSQLGNQPQHF	TGTGCCAGCAGTGACTCACAGCTTGGCAATCAGCCCCAGCATTTT
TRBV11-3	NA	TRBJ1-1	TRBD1	CASSRTGNAEAFF	TGTGCCAGCAGCCGGACAGGGAACGCTGAAGCTTTCTTT
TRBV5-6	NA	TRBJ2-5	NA	CASSLEGGAQYF	TGTGCCAGCAGCTTGGAGGGGGGGGCCCAGTACTTC
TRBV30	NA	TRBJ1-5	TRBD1	CAWSAGQGHQPQHF	TGTGCCTGGAGTGCCGGACAGGGACATCAGCCCCAGCATTTT
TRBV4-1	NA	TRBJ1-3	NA	CASSQMGLQGNTIYF	TGCGCCAGCAGCCAGATGGGACTTCAGGGAAACACCATATATTTT
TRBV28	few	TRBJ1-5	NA	CASSQQTDSNQPQHF	TGTGCCAGCAGTCAACAGACAGATAGCAATCAGCCCCAGCATTTT
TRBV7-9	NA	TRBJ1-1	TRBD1	CASSPPPQGAGTEAFF	TGTGCCAGCAGCCCTCCCCCCCAGGGGGCAGGCACTGAAGCTTTCTTT
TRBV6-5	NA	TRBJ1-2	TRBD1	CASSYSRQGTAYGYTF	TGTGCCAGCAGTTATTCGCGACAAGGGACAGCCTATGGCTACACCTTC
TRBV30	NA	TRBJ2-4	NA	CAWAGSNWNIQYF	TGTGCCTGGGCCGGGTCAAACTGGAACATTCAGTACTTC